What follows are 22 T cell receptor beta chains derived from one specimen sequenced in a study of blood T cells in healthy people across ages. Using a J-beta primer mix together with a sample-barcoded 5' primer, a second PCR was run for 7 to 11 cycles. TCRdb analysed the 5' RACE reads with MiXCR anew, one entry per CDR3 protein. The data hold approximately 290,000 distinct CDR3 sequences, with 25% to 30% observed a single time. The sample was blood. The receptors were sampled from a woman aged 65 to 85 in good health.

The gene calls are TRBV6-5 and TRBJ1-1; D ambiguous. V was pared by 0 bases and J by 4 bases, with 12 bases between. Germline assignment: CDR1 MNHEY and CDR2 SVGAGI. The CDR3 loop spans 15 amino acids. The CDR3 loop reads CASSYSRAVITEAFF. For the CDR3, the DNA is TGTGCCAGCAGTTACTCACGGGCGGTAATCACTGAAGCTTTCTTT.

In this sample, this clonotype turned up a few times. The CDR3: CASSLAATYGYTF. The CDR3 DNA reads as TGTGCCAGCAGTTTGGCCGCCACCTATGGCTACACCTTC. The J gene is TRBJ1-2, the V gene TRBV12-3 or TRBV12-4; D remains unclear. This CDR3 region has 13 residues. V was trimmed by 3 bases and J by 4 bases, leaving 9 bases between them.

This clonotype turned up a few times. This chain uses TRBV20-1 with TRBJ2-2; unclear D gene. Per the germline V gene, CDR1 is DFQATT and CDR2 is SNEGSKA (reference sequence). The V end was cut by 5 bases, the J end by 5 bases, with 12 bases between. This CDR3 has 13 residues. CDR3 DNA sequence: TGCAGTGCTCGACGAGGCGGAACCGGGGAGCTGTTTTTT. Translation: CSARRGGTGELFF.

Turning to this clonotype: Sequence at one end of the junction differs from germline and may be a read error. The chain recombines TRBV3-1 with TRBJ2-7; D uncertain. The CDR3 loop spans 11 amino acids. Germline V gives CDR1 LGHDT, CDR2 YNNKEL (reference sequence). In DNA form, the CDR3 reads TGTGCCCGCAGCCACTACTACGAGCAGTACTTC. Protein sequence: CARSHYYEQYF.

The chain is built from TRBV7-2 and TRBJ2-1, with TRBD1 matching over 8 bases. The V and J ends lost 2 bases and 3 bases, in that order; junction bases with no gene match: 9. CDR3 length: 17 residues. Germline CDR1 and CDR2: SGHTA and FQGNSA. This CDR3 reads CASSLIRGLARYNEQFF. The CDR3 DNA sequence: TGTGCCAGCAGCTTAATCAGGGGGCTAGCGCGCTACAATGAGCAGTTCTTC.

This clonotype was seen a few times. The chain joins TRBV6-1 to TRBJ2-3; D uncertain. Germline V lookup: CDR1 MNHNS, CDR2 SASEGT. Trimming took off 8 bases at V and 0 bases at J, with 18 bases between the two ends. The CDR3 is made up of 16 amino acids. CDR3: CASGRHSRTSTDTQYF. CDR3 in DNA: TGTGCCAGCGGTCGACATTCCCGAACTAGCACAGATACGCAGTATTTT.

This clonotype was observed once. V gene TRBV28 combines with J gene TRBJ2-5; D may correspond to TRBD1 or TRBD2 (5 bases each). The CDR3 loop spans 15 amino acids. CDR1 MDHEN and CDR2 SYDVKM come from the germline V gene. The V and J ends lost 6 bases and 5 bases respectively, with 19 bases between them. As DNA, the CDR3 is TGTGCCAGCAGATCCGAGGGGTCCCCTCAGGAGACCCAGTACTTC. As protein: CASRSEGSPQETQYF. The full variable domain, with the rest looked up from reference TRBV28 and TRBJ2-5, is DVKVTQSSRYLVKRTGEKVFLECVQDMDHENMFWYRQDPGLGLRLIYFSYDVKMKEKGDIPEGYSVSREKKERFSLILESASTNQTSMYLCASRSEGSPQETQYFGPGTRLLVL.

The V and J genes are TRBV7-2 and TRBJ1-1; D ambiguous. Germline V gives CDR1 SGHTA, CDR2 FQGNSA. The V end was cut by 4 bases, the J end by 0 bases, with 12 bases between. CDR3 length: 15 amino acids. For the CDR3, the DNA is TGTGCCAGCAGCTCGTCGGGGAGAGTGAACACTGAAGCTTTCTTT. Its protein product is CASSSSGRVNTEAFF.

The chain couples TRBV28 to TRBJ2-5; 8 bases line up with TRBD2. The CDR3 loop spans 18 amino acids. Germline V gene data show CDR1 as MDHEN and CDR2 as SYDVKM. Losses at the gene ends were 7 bases for V and 2 bases for J; bases not matched to a gene: 18. As DNA, the CDR3 is TGTGCCAGCAAACCCCTCCGGGAGGGCCGACGGGGACAAGAGACCCAGTACTTC. As protein: CASKPLREGRRGQETQYF.

The chain joins TRBV12-3 or TRBV12-4 to TRBJ2-1; 13 bases match TRBD2. The CDR3 is 16 amino acids. Losses at the gene ends were 5 bases for V and 8 bases for J; bases not matched to a gene: 9. The CDR3 DNA follows: TGTGCCAGCAGTGAGACTAGCGGGAGGACGGGCGATGAGCAGTTCTTC. It is translated as CASSETSGRTGDEQFF.

The chain links TRBV5-4 to TRBJ1-1, with a weak D call TRBD1 (6 bases). Germline loops: CDR1 SGHNT, CDR2 YYREEE (reference sequence). This CDR3 spans 17 amino acids. Trimming cost V 3 bases and J 1 base, with 19 bases left between them. The CDR3 here is CASSYGGGGRKNTEAFF. The CDR3 coding sequence is TGTGCCAGCAGCTACGGGGGCGGGGGACGGAAGAACACTGAAGCTTTCTTT.

The table lists this clonotype with a few counts. The gene calls are TRBV20-1 and TRBJ2-5, with 12 bases lining up with TRBD2. The J call is doubtful: the DNA matches TRBJ2-1 better. The CDR3 loop spans 14 amino acids. CDR1 and CDR2 (germline): DFQATT, SNEGSKA (reference sequence). The CDR3 loop reads CSAPGTSGRDEQFF. In DNA, the CDR3 is TGCAGTGCCCCTGGGACTAGCGGGCGCGATGAGCAGTTCTTC.

The V call is TRBV12-3 or TRBV12-4, the J call TRBJ1-1; D uncertain. The V gene lost 6 bases and the J gene lost 8 bases, with 7 bases spanning the gap. The length of the CDR3 is 10 residues. The CDR3 here is CASSKREAFF. The CDR3, as DNA: TGTGCCAGCAGCAAAAGAGAAGCTTTCTTT.

V is TRBV11-2 and J is TRBJ2-3; 13 bases map to TRBD2. CDR1 and CDR2 (germline): SGHAT, FQNNGV. The CDR3 runs to 20 residues. J was trimmed by 0 bases and V by 5 bases; bases with no gene match: 14. CDR3 nucleotide sequence: TGTGCCAGCAGCATCGGACTAGCGGGAGCAGGACTTCCTAGCACAGATACGCAGTATTTT. This codes for CASSIGLAGAGLPSTDTQYF.

The rearrangement links TRBV20-1 to TRBJ1-2; 10 positions match TRBD1. Germline assignment: CDR1 DFQATT and CDR2 SNEGSKA (reference sequence). The CDR3 sequence is 14 residues long. After removal of 5 bases from V and 8 bases from J, the junction contained 11 bases not matched to a gene. The CDR3 sequence is CSAPSTGGAGGYTF. Written as DNA, the CDR3 is TGCAGTGCTCCCTCGACAGGGGGCGCGGGGGGCTACACCTTC.

This clonotype was observed many times. The chain combines TRBV19 with TRBJ2-1; no firm D call. V gave up 8 bases and J gave up 0 bases, with 11 bases separating them. Germline assignment: CDR1 LNHDA and CDR2 SQIVND (reference sequence). This CDR3 has 14 residues. CDR3 region: CASRPLSSYNEQFF. In DNA, the CDR3 is TGTGCCAGTCGCCCTTTAAGCTCCTACAATGAGCAGTTCTTC.

A few counts support this clonotype. The rearrangement joins TRBV7-9 to TRBJ1-4, with D maybe TRBD1 (6 bases). V was pared by 0 bases and J by 8 bases, with 13 bases between. The V gene's germline CDR1 is SEHNR and CDR2 FQNEAQ (reference sequence). The length of the CDR3 is 15 residues. CDR3 nucleotide sequence: TGTGCCAGCAGCTTAGCGCTGCCTCAGGGGGAAAAACTGTTTTTT. Translated, it gives CASSLALPQGEKLFF.

V usage is TRBV28 and J usage is TRBJ2-3; TRBD2 aligns across 13 bases. The V gene end was trimmed by 4 bases and the J gene end by 4 bases; junction bases not matched to a gene: 11. Per the germline V gene, CDR1 is MDHEN and CDR2 is SYDVKM. The CDR3 totals 18 residues. The CDR3 spells CASSSPGLAGPSADTQYF. The CDR3 DNA is TGTGCCAGCAGTTCGCCGGGACTAGCGGGACCCTCGGCAGATACGCAGTATTTT.

The V call is TRBV5-1, the J call TRBJ2-6; D is undetermined. This CDR3 is built from 15 residues. CDR1 and CDR2 (germline): SGHRS, YFSETQ. V lost 3 bases and J 0 bases, leaving 7 bases between the germline ends. The CDR3 is CASSSKNSGANVLTF. The DNA of the CDR3 is TGCGCCAGCAGCTCAAAAAACTCTGGGGCCAACGTCCTGACTTTC. The whole variable domain, remainder taken from reference TRBV5-1 and TRBJ2-6, is KAGVTQTPRYLIKTRGQQVTLSCSPISGHRSVSWYQQTPGQGLQFLFEYFSETQRNKGNFPGRFSGRQFSNSRSEMNVSTLELGDSALYLCASSSKNSGANVLTFGAGSRLTVL.

This clonotype was observed a handful of times. The J gene is TRBJ2-1, the V gene TRBV2; D may be TRBD1 (5 bases). CDR1 is SNHLY and CDR2 is FYNNEI in the germline V gene. The CDR3 is 12 residues long. V dropped 2 bases and J dropped 6 bases, with 5 bases sitting between them. As DNA, the CDR3 is TGTGCCAGCAGTGAAAGGGGCAATGAGCAGTTCTTC. Amino acids: CASSERGNEQFF.

This clonotype was observed a few times. The rearrangement links TRBV13 to TRBJ1-3; TRBD1 aligns across 11 bases. CDR3 length: 15 amino acids. In germline, CDR1 is PRHDT, CDR2 FYEKMQ (reference sequence). V was pared by 4 bases and J by 1 base, with 0 bases of the junction left unmatched. The CDR3 nucleotides read TGTGCCAGCAGCTGGGACAGGGGGTCTGGAAACACCATATATTTT. This gives the protein CASSWDRGSGNTIYF.

There are many counts of this clonotype. This CDR3 fails to terminate in the conserved phenylalanine or tryptophan, so it likely reflects a read error. It is unclear where the CDR3 begins or ends on the DNA, so no DNA is shown, and the CDR3 is as TCRdb lists it. The J gene is TRBJ2-1, the V gene TRBV29-1; the D call of TRBD1 is as the table states it, not checked on the DNA. The CDR3 numbers 12 amino acids, ends counted. Germline V gene lookup returns CDR1 SQVTM and CDR2 ANQGSEA. CDR3 in amino acids: CSVFSNRDRPFI.